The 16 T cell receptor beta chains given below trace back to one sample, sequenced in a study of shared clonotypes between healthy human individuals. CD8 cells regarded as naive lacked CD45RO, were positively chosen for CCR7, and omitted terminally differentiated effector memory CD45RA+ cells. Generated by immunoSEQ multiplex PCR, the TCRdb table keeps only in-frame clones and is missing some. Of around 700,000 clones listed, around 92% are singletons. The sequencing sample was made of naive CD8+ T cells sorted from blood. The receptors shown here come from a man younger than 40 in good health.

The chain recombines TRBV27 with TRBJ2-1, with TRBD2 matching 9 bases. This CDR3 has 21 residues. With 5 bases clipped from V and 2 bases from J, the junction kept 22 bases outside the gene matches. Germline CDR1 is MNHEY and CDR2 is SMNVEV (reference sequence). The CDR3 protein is CASSTNGQNTRREGAYNEQFF. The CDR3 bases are TGTGCCAGCAGTACCAACGGACAGAACACCAGGCGGGAGGGGGCCTACAATGAGCAGTTCTTC.

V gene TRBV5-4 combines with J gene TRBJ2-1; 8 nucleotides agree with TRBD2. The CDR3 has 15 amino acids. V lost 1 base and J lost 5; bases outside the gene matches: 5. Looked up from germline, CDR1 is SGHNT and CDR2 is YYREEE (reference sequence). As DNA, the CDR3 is TGTGCCAGCAGCTTGCTGTTAGCGGGAAACAATGAGCAGTTCTTC. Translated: CASSLLLAGNNEQFF. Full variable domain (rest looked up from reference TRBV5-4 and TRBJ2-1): ETGVTQSPTHLIKTRGQQVTLRCSSQSGHNTVSWYQQALGQGPQFIFQYYREEENGRGNFPPRFSGLQFPNYSSELNVNALELDDSALYLCASSLLLAGNNEQFFGPGTRLTVL.

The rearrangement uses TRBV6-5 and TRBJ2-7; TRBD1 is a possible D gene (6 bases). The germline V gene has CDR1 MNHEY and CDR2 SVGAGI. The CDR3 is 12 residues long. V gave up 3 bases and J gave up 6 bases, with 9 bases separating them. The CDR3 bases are TGTGCCAGCAGTTATGACAGGACCGAGCAGTACTTC. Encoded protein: CASSYDRTEQYF.

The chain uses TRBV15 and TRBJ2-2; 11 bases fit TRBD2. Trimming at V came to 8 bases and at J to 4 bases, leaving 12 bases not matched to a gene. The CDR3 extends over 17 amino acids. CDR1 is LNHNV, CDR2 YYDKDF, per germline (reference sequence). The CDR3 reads CATEGTSGAAGTGELFF. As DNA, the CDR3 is TGTGCCACCGAGGGGACTAGCGGCGCCGCGGGCACCGGGGAGCTGTTTTTT.

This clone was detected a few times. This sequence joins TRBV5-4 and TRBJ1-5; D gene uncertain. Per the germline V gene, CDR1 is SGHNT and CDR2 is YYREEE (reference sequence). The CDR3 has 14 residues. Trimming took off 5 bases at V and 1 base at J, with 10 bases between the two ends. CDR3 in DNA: TGTGCCAGCAGATGGGCTGCGAGCAATCAGCCCCAGCATTTT. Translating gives CASRWAASNQPQHF. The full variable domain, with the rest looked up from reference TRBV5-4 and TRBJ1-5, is ETGVTQSPTHLIKTRGQQVTLRCSSQSGHNTVSWYQQALGQGPQFIFQYYREEENGRGNFPPRFSGLQFPNYSSELNVNALELDDSALYLCASRWAASNQPQHFGDGTRLSIL.

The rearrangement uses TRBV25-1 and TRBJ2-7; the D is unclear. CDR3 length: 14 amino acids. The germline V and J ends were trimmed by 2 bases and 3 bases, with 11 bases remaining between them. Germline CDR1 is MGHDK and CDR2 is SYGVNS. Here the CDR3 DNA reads TGTGCCAGCAGTGAACCCGGTCGGGTCTACGAGCAGTACTTC. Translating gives CASSEPGRVYEQYF.

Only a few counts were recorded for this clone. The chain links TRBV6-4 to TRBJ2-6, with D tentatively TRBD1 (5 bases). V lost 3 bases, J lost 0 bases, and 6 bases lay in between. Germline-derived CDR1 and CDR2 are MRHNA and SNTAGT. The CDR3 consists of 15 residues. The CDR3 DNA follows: TGTGCCAGCAGTGAAAGGGGCTCTGGGGCCAACGTCCTGACTTTC. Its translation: CASSERGSGANVLTF.

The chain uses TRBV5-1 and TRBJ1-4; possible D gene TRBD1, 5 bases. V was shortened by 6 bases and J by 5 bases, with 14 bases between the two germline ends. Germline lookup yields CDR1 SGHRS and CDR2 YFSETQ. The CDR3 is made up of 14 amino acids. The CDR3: CASTDSFLNEKLFF. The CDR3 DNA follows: TGCGCCAGCACTGACAGTTTCCTAAATGAAAAACTGTTTTTT.

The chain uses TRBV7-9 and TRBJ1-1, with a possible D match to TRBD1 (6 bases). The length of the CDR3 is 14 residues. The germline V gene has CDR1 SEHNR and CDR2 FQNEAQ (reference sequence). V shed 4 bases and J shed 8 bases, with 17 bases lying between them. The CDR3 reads CASSSKTGLWEAFF. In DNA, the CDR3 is TGTGCCAGCAGCTCAAAGACAGGATTATGGGAAGCTTTCTTT.

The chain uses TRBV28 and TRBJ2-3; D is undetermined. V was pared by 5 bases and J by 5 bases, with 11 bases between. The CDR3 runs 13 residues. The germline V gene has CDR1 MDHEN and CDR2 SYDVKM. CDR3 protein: CASSPRRKDTQYF. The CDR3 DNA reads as TGTGCCAGCAGTCCCCGGCGGAAAGATACGCAGTATTTT.

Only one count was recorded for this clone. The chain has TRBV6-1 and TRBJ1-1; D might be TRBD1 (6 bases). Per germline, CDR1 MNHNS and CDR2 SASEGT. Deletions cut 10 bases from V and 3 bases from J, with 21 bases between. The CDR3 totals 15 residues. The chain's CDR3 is CATIKRGLGYTEAFF. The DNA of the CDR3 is TGTGCCACCATCAAGCGGGGGCTCGGATACACTGAAGCTTTCTTT.

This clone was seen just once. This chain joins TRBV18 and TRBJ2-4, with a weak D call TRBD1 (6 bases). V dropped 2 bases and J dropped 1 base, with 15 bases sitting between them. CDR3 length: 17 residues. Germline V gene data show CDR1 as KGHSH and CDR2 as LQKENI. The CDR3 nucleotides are TGTGCCAGCTCACCATCGTCAGGGGATGCGGCCAAAAACATTCAGTACTTC. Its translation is CASSPSSGDAAKNIQYF.

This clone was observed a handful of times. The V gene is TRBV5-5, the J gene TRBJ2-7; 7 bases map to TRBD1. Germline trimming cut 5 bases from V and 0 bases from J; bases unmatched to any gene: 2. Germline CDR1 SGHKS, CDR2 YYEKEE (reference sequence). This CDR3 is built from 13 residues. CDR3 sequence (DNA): TGTGCCAGCAGAGGGGGCTACTCCTACGAGCAGTACTTC. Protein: CASRGGYSYEQYF.

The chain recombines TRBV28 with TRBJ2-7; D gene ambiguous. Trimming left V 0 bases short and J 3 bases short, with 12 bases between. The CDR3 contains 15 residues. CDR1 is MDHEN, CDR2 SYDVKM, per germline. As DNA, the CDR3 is TGTGCCAGCAGTTTATGGGCCGACTCTCACTACGAGCAGTACTTC. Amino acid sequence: CASSLWADSHYEQYF.

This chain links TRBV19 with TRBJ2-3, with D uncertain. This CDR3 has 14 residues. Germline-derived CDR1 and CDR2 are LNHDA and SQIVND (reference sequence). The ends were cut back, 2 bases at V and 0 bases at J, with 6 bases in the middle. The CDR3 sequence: CASSIIGSTDTQYF. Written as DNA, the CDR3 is TGTGCCAGTAGTATAATAGGTAGCACAGATACGCAGTATTTT. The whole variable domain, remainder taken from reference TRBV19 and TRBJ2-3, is DGGITQSPKYLFRKEGQNVTLSCEQNLNHDAMYWYRQDPGQGLRLIYYSQIVNDFQKGDIAEGYSVSREKKESFPLTVTSAQKNPTAFYLCASSIIGSTDTQYFGPGTRLTVL.

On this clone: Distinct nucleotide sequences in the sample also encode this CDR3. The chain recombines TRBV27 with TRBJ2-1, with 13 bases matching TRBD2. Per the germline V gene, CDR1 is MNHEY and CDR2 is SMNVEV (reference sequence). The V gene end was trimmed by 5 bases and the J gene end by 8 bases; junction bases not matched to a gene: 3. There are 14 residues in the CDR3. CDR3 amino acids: CASSPGLAGDEQFF. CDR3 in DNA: TGTGCCAGCAGTCCAGGACTAGCGGGAGATGAGCAGTTCTTC.